These 8 T cell receptor delta chains came from one sample sequenced in a study of human gamma delta and Vdelta1 T cells. These receptors have no identified antigens. TCRdb re-processed the PCR reads via CATT. The sample shows fewer than 15,000 delta-chain clones, almost 50% of them seen only once. Material for sequencing was Vdelta1 gamma-delta T cells from blood grown in culture (DOT cells). These receptors originate from a human donor in good health.

This clone was detected only a few times. The genes are TRDV2 and TRDJ1; TRDD3 aligns across 10 bases. V trimming: 4 bases; J trimming: 0 bases; junction bases outside the gene matches: 10. Germline V gene lookup returns CDR1 GEAIGNYY and CDR2 EKD. The CDR3 totals 17 residues. The CDR3 sequence: CACEEKYWGIHTDKLIF. DNA of the CDR3: TGTGCCTGTGAGGAAAAGTACTGGGGGATCCACACCGATAAACTCATCTTT.

The genes are TRDV1 and TRDJ1, with 9 bases matching TRDD3. CDR1 is TSWWSYY, CDR2 QGS, per germline. The CDR3 sequence is 19 residues long. The V segment lost 1 base and the J segment 8 bases; nucleotides outside the gene matches: 20. CDR3: CALGEPKSPTLGDWEKLIF. The CDR3 DNA sequence: TGTGCTCTTGGGGAACCCAAATCCCCAACTCTGGGGGATTGGGAGAAACTCATCTTT.

Only one count was recorded for this clone. The rearrangement links TRDV1 to TRDJ1; 8 positions match TRDD3. Per the germline V gene, CDR1 is TSWWSYY and CDR2 is QGS. The length of the CDR3 is 20 residues. The V and J ends lost 1 base and 1 base, in that order; junction bases with no gene match: 17. CDR3 protein: CALGEPPPRGGGLITDKLIF. The CDR3 DNA reads as TGTGCTCTTGGGGAACCACCACCCCGGGGTGGGGGATTAATCACCGATAAACTCATCTTT.

V usage is TRDV1 and J usage is TRDJ1; 8 positions match TRDD3. V was clipped by 3 bases and J by 2 bases; unmatched bases: 26. The germline CDR1 and CDR2 sequences are TSWWSYY and QGS. The CDR3 has 22 amino acids. The CDR3 region is CALGEIFGPSRALGDLTDKLIF. CDR3 nucleotides: TGTGCTCTTGGGGAGATTTTCGGTCCTTCCCGGGCTTTGGGGGATTTGACCGATAAACTCATCTTT.

The rearrangement uses TRDV1 and TRDJ1, with 12 bases lining up with TRDD3. Germline CDR1 is TSWWSYY and CDR2 is QGS. The V and J ends lost 0 bases and 1 base, in that order; junction bases with no gene match: 12. CDR3 length: 20 residues. The CDR3 reads CALGELLVLGDTPRTDKLIF. The DNA for the CDR3 is TGTGCTCTTGGGGAACTCCTAGTACTGGGGGATACCCCTCGCACCGATAAACTCATCTTT.

This clone has just a few counts. The chain couples TRDV1 to TRDJ3; 10 bases map to TRDD3. The CDR3 is 25 amino acids. V shed 1 base, J shed 0 bases, and the junction held 21 bases outside the gene matches. The V gene's germline CDR1 is TSWWSYY and CDR2 QGS. For the CDR3, the DNA is TGTGCTCTTGGGGAACCCCACACGTCGCCATCTAACTGGGGGATGAGCTCCTGGGACACCCGACAGATGTTTTTC. Translation gives CALGEPHTSPSNWGMSSWDTRQMFF.

The chain employs TRDV1 and TRDJ2, with 11 bases identical to TRDD3. The CDR3 is 17 residues long. V was clipped by 10 bases and J by 5 bases; unmatched bases: 15. Germline V gene lookup returns CDR1 TSWWSYY and CDR2 QGS. The CDR3 DNA is TGTGCTCAGAGACTGGGGGATATATCCTCCCCCACAGCACAACTCTTCTTT. Protein sequence: CAQRLGDISSPTAQLFF.

Remarks on this clone: One junction end disagrees with the germline gene, perhaps due to a read error. This rearrangement joins TRDV3 to TRDJ1, with D unresolved. CDR1 and CDR2 (germline): TVYSNPD, GDNSRS (reference sequence). There are 15 residues in the CDR3. CDR3 in amino acids: CAFSPRREHTDKHIF. DNA for the CDR3: TGTGCCTTTAGTCCCCGCCGGGAACACACCGATAAACACATCTTT.